These T cell receptor beta chains were read from a single sample in a study of siplizumab effects on memory and regulatory T cells. Data came from immunoSEQ multiplex PCR; TCRdb stores just in-frame clones and leaves some out. Of approximately 94,000 clones in the sample, 95% to 97% were seen once. The sequencing input was naive CD4+ T cells sorted from blood. The receptors were sampled from a human donor in good health. The conserved cysteine and the conserved F or W are not part of the CDR3 here. The order of the fields is J gene, V gene, CDR3 protein.

J: TRBJ1-2
V: TRBV7-8
CDR3: ASSLEGAYGYT

J: TRBJ1-1
V: TRBV7-8
CDR3: ASSNRDRNTEAF

J: TRBJ2-7
V: TRBV5-1
CDR3: ASSLTGQGREEQY

J: TRBJ1-2
V: TRBV4-1
CDR3: ASSQEWINPYT

J: TRBJ2-3
V: TRBV5-1
CDR3: ASSLTTASTDTQY

J: TRBJ2-2
V: TRBV30
CDR3: AHRGLINTGELF

J: TRBJ1-6
V: TRBV12-5
CDR3: ASGTGSKARPLH

J: TRBJ1-2
V: TRBV9
CDR3: ASSVDPSGQGDSNYGYT

J: TRBJ2-5
V: TRBV4-1
CDR3: ASSQVPTSSKEETQY

J: TRBJ2-3
V: TRBV7-2
CDR3: ASSLGGVAGASTDTQY

J: TRBJ1-3
V: TRBV20-1
CDR3: SAPGGNTIY

J: TRBJ1-1
V: TRBV5-1
CDR3: ASSFIAGGGTEAF

J: TRBJ1-5
V: TRBV6-6
CDR3: ASREVYSNQPQH

J: TRBJ2-1
V: TRBV18
CDR3: ASSPTGRGAYNEQF

J: TRBJ2-2
V: TRBV10-3
CDR3: AISRGGELF

J: TRBJ2-3
V: TRBV6-1
CDR3: ASILLAGSTDTQY

J: TRBJ2-5
V: TRBV7-2
CDR3: ASSLEGTSGGKTQY

J: TRBJ1-6
V: TRBV9
CDR3: ASSVDRYNSPLH

J: TRBJ1-6
V: TRBV5-1
CDR3: ASSGGGVYSPLH

J: TRBJ1-3
V: TRBV6-5
CDR3: ASSQIGNTIY

J: TRBJ1-2
V: TRBV5-5
CDR3: ASSLDLWTRGDGYT

J: TRBJ1-3
V: TRBV28
CDR3: ASSPWTGNSGNTIY

J: TRBJ1-1
V: TRBV5-4
CDR3: ASSLGQPGTEAF

J: TRBJ1-1
V: TRBV6-6
CDR3: ASGRGDTEAF

J: TRBJ2-7
V: TRBV4-3
CDR3: ASSQDLRYEQY

J: TRBJ1-2
V: TRBV15
CDR3: ATSRAPSDGANGYT

J: TRBJ2-3
V: TRBV10-1
CDR3: ASSDPGQGVDTQY

J: TRBJ1-6
V: TRBV5-1
CDR3: ASSLATPGQGNSPLH

J: TRBJ2-3
V: TRBV7-7
CDR3: ASSLGLGTGGDTQY

J: TRBJ2-7
V: TRBV28
CDR3: ASRETGSSYEQY

J: TRBJ2-7
V: TRBV7-2
CDR3: ASSKSGVSYEQY

J: TRBJ2-1
V: TRBV5-4
CDR3: ASNSDRTISYNEQF

J: TRBJ1-1
V: TRBV7-9
CDR3: ASSSPGTANTEAF

J: TRBJ2-5
V: TRBV15
CDR3: ATSRGGQETQY

J: TRBJ1-1
V: TRBV9
CDR3: ASSVEAGAKAF

J: TRBJ1-1
V: TRBV5-1
CDR3: ASSLSSGSEAF

J: TRBJ1-4
V: TRBV29-1
CDR3: SVAGANEKLF

J: TRBJ2-7
V: TRBV10-3
CDR3: AIRPGQAINYEQY

J: TRBJ1-6
V: TRBV10-3
CDR3: AISFRDNSPLH

J: TRBJ2-7
V: TRBV5-1
CDR3: ASSPGTGGYEQY

J: TRBJ1-1
V: TRBV7-9
CDR3: ASSLGLSGTANTEAF

J: TRBJ2-3
V: TRBV4-1
CDR3: ASSQPAGGTDTQY

J: TRBJ2-2
V: TRBV7-6
CDR3: ASSSTAGSTGELF

J: TRBJ2-5
V: TRBV7-2
CDR3: ASSFTGTQY

J: TRBJ2-5
V: TRBV7-2
CDR3: ASSRSGGQETQY

J: TRBJ1-2
V: TRBV11-2
CDR3: ASGRGEGYGYT

J: TRBJ2-7
V: TRBV7-2
CDR3: ASSFEGSPSPYEQY

J: TRBJ2-1
V: TRBV11-3
CDR3: ASSRGQGAGDEQF

J: TRBJ1-5
V: TRBV7-9
CDR3: ASSLGNRDRGSQPQH

J: TRBJ2-2
V: TRBV27
CDR3: ASSFPGKTGELF

J: TRBJ2-1
V: TRBV4-2
CDR3: ASSQPHREGANEQF

J: TRBJ1-2
V: TRBV28
CDR3: ASSSGTGGVSNYGYT

J: TRBJ2-6
V: TRBV4-1
CDR3: ASSPGQGSSGANVLT

J: TRBJ1-4
V: TRBV2
CDR3: ASSERRDEKLF

J: TRBJ2-5
V: TRBV5-1
CDR3: ASSLGGGGKETQY

J: TRBJ1-1
V: TRBV5-4
CDR3: ASSLGAWGGQTEAF

J: TRBJ1-2
V: TRBV7-9
CDR3: ASSLGQGDGYT